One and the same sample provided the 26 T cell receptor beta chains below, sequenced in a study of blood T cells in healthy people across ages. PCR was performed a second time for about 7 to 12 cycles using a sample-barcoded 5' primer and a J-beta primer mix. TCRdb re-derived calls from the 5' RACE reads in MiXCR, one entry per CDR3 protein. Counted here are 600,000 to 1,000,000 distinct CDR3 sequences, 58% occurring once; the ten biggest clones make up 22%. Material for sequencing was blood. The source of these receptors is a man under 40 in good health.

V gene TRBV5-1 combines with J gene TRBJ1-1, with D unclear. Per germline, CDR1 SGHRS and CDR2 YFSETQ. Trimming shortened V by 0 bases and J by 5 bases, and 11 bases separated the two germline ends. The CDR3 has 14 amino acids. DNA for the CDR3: TGCGCCAGCAGCTTGGCCGTAGAGAGGACTGAAGCTTTCTTT. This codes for CASSLAVERTEAFF.

CDR3 nucleotides: TGCGCCAGCAGCTTTCAGGAGAGCTCCTACAATGAGCAGTTCTTC. Translated, it gives CASSFQESSYNEQFF. V and J are TRBV5-1 and TRBJ2-1; D unclear. The germline V and J ends were trimmed by 2 bases and 0 bases, with 9 bases remaining between them. Germline CDR1 reads SGHRS; CDR2 reads YFSETQ. The CDR3 runs 15 residues. Together with reference TRBV5-1 and TRBJ2-1, the CDR3 gives the full variable domain: KAGVTQTPRYLIKTRGQQVTLSCSPISGHRSVSWYQQTPGQGLQFLFEYFSETQRNKGNFPGRFSGRQFSNSRSEMNVSTLELGDSALYLCASSFQESSYNEQFFGPGTRLTVL.

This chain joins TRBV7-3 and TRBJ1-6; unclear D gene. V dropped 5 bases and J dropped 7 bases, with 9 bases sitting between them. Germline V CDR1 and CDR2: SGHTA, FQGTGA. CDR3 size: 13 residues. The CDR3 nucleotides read TGTGCCAGCAGCATCGGAGAGAATTCACCCCTCCACTTT. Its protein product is CASSIGENSPLHF.

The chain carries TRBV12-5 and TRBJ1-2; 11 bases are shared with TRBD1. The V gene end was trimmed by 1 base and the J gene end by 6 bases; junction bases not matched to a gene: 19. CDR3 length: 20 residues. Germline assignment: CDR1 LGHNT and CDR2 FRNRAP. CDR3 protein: CASGLDLQSRTGGLEDGYTF. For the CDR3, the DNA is TGTGCTAGTGGTTTGGACCTACAATCCAGGACAGGGGGCTTGGAAGATGGCTACACCTTC.

The CDR3: CSVEGERTSHETQYF. The CDR3 DNA follows: TGCAGCGTTGAGGGGGAAAGGACTAGCCATGAGACCCAGTACTTC. The rearrangement uses TRBV29-1 and TRBJ2-7, with TRBD2 identical over 8 bases. The J call may be in error: the DNA end matches TRBJ2-5 better. The CDR3 length is 15 residues. Germline assignment: CDR1 SQVTM and CDR2 ANQGSEA.

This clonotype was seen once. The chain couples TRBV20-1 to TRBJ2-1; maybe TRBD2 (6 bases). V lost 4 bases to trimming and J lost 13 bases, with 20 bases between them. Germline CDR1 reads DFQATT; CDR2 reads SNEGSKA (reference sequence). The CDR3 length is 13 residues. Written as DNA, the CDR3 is TGCAGTGCTAACGGCGGGGATCAAGAGACCCAGTTCTTC. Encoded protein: CSANGGDQETQFF.

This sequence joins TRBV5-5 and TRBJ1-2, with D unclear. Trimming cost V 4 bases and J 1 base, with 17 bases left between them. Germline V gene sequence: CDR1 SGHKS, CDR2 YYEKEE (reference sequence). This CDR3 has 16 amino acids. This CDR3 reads CASSLAWGTDNYGYTF. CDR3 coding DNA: TGTGCCAGCAGCCTAGCTTGGGGAACGGATAACTATGGCTACACCTTC.

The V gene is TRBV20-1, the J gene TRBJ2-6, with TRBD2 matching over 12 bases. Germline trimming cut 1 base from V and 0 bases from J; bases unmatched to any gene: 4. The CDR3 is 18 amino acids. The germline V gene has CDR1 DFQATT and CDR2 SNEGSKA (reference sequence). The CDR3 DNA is TGCAGTGCTAGAGGACTAGCGGGGGAATACTCTGGGGCCAACGTCCTGACTTTC. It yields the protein CSARGLAGEYSGANVLTF.

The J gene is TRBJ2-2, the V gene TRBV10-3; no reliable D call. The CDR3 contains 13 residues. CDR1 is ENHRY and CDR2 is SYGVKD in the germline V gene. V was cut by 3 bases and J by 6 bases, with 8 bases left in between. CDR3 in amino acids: CAISDRGSGELFF. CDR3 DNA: TGTGCCATCAGTGATCGAGGATCCGGGGAGCTGTTTTTT.

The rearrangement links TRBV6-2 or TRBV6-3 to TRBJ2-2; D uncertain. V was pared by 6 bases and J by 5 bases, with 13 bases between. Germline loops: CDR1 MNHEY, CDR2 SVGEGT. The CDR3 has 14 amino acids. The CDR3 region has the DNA TGTGCCAGCAGCCAAATAGGGCAGACCGGGGAGCTGTTTTTT. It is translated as CASSQIGQTGELFF.

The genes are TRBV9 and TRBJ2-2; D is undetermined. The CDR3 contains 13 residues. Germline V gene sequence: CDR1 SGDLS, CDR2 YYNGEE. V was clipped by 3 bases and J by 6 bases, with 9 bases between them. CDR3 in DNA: TGTGCCAGCAGCGCTGAGGATGCCGGGGAGCTGTTTTTT. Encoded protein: CASSAEDAGELFF.

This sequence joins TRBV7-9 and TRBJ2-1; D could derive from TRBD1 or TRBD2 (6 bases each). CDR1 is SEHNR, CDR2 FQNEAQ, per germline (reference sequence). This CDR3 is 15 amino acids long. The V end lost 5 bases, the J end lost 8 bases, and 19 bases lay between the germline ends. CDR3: CASSQGGLQEDEQFF. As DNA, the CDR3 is TGTGCCAGCAGCCAAGGGGGACTCCAGGAGGATGAGCAGTTCTTC.

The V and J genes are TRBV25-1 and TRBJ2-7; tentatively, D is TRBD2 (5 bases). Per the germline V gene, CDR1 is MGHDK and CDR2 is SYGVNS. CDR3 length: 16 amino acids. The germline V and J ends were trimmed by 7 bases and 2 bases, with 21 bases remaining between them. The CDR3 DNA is TGTGCCAGCACCGATGGGGAGAGCGGAGGTCCCTACGAGCAGTACTTC. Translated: CASTDGESGGPYEQYF.

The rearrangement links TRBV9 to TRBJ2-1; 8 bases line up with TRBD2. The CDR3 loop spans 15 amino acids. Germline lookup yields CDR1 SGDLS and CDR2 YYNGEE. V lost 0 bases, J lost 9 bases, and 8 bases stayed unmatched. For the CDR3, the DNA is TGTGCCAGCAGCGTAGCGGGAGGGCGATCGGTTGAGCAGTTCTTC. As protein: CASSVAGGRSVEQFF.

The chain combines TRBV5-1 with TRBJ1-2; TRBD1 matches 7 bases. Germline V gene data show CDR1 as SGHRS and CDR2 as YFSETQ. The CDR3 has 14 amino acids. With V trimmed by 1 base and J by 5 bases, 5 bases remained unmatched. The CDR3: CASSLYVTGYGYTF. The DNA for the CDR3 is TGCGCCAGCAGCTTGTATGTGACAGGGTATGGCTACACCTTC.

The CDR3 is CATSDPGTVQETQYF. In nucleotides, the CDR3 is TGTGCCACCAGTGATCCCGGGACAGTCCAAGAGACCCAGTACTTC. J is TRBJ2-5 and V is TRBV24-1; 7 bases line up with TRBD1. V shed 3 bases and J 1 base; nucleotides not matched to a gene: 4. The germline V gene has CDR1 KGHDR and CDR2 SFDVKD. The CDR3 spans 15 residues.

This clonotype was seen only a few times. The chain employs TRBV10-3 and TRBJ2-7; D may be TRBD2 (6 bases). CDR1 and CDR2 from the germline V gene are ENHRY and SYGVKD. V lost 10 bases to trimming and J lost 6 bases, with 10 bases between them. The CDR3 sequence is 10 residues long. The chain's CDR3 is CATAGSEQYF. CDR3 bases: TGTGCCACCGCCGGGAGCGAGCAGTACTTC.

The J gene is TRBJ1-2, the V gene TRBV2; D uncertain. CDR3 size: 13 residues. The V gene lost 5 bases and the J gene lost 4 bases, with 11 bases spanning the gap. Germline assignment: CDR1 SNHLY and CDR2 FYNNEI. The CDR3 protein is CASSLPQIYGYTF. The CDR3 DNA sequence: TGTGCCAGCAGTCTCCCACAGATCTATGGCTACACCTTC.

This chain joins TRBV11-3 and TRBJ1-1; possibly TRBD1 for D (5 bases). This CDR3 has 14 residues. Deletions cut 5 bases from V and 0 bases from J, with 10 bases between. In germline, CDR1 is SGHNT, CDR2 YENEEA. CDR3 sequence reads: CASSAGRLNTEAFF. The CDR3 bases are TGTGCCAGCAGCGCGGGACGGCTGAACACTGAAGCTTTCTTT.

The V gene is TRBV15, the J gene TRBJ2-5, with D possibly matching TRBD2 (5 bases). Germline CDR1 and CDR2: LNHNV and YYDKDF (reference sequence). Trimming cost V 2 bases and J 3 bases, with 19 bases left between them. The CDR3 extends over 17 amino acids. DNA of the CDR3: TGTGCCACCAGCAGAACTGAAGCGGTTAAAGGAAAAGAGACCCAGTACTTC. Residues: CATSRTEAVKGKETQYF.

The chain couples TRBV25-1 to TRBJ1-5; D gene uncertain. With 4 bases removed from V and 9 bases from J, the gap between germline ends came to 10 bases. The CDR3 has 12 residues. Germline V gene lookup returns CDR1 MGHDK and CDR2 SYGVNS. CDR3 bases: TGTGCCAGCAGTGGGGCCCTGGGGCCCCAGCATTTT. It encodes CASSGALGPQHF. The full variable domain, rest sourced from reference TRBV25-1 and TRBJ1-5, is EADIYQTPRYLVIGTGKKITLECSQTMGHDKMYWYQQDPGMELHLIHYSYGVNSTEKGDLSSESTVSRIRTEHFPLTLESARPSHTSQYLCASSGALGPQHFGDGTRLSIL.

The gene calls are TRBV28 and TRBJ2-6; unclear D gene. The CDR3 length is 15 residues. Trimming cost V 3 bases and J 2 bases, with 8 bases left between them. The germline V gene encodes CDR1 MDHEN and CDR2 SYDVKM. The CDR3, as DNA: TGTGCCAGCAGTTTGGCCCCAGCTGGGGCCAACGTCCTGACTTTC. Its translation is CASSLAPAGANVLTF. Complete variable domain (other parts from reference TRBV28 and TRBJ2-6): DVKVTQSSRYLVKRTGEKVFLECVQDMDHENMFWYRQDPGLGLRLIYFSYDVKMKEKGDIPEGYSVSREKKERFSLILESASTNQTSMYLCASSLAPAGANVLTFGAGSRLTVL.

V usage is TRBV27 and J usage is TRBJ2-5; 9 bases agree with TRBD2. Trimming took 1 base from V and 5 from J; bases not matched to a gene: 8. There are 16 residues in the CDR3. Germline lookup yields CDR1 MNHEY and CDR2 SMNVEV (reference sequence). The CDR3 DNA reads TGTGCCAGCAGTTTATGGGGCGGGGGGGCCTTGGAGACCCAGTACTTC. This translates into CASSLWGGGALETQYF.

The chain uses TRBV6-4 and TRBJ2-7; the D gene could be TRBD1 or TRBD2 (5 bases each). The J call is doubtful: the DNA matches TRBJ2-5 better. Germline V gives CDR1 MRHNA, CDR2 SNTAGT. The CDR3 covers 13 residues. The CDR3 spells CASSADRGETQYF. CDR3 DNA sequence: TGTGCCAGCAGCGCCGACAGAGGGGAGACCCAGTACTTC.

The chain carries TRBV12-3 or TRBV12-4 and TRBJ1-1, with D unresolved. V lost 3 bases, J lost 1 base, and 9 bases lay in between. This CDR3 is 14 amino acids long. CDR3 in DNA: TGTGCCAGCAGTTTGACCGAGGGGAACACTGAAGCTTTCTTT. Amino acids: CASSLTEGNTEAFF.

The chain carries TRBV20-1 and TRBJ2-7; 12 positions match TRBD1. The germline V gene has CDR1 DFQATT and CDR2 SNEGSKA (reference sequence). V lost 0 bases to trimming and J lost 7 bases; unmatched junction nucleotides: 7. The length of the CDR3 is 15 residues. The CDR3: CSARDPRDRGLEQYF. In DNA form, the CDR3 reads TGCAGTGCTAGAGATCCCCGGGACAGGGGGCTTGAGCAGTACTTC.